This T cell receptor (beta chain) is drawn from a study of OX40 agonist ivuxolimab in advanced cancers. Across the whole study: Every 2 weeks, ivuxolimab was infused into the patients intravenously at between 0.01 and 10 mg/kg. Dose-escalation patients had hepatocellular carcinoma, melanoma, renal cell or head and neck cancer. Patients achieving partial responses numbered three: one hepatocellular carcinoma case and two cutaneous melanoma cases.

CDR3 length equals 16 residues. Germline V gene data show CDR1 as SGHNT and CDR2 as YYREEE (reference sequence). V was cut by 1 base and J by 0 bases, with 11 bases left in between. This table comes from immunoSEQ multiplex PCR, and its TCRdb copy is limited to in-frame clones, with some not included. This repertoire shows 65,000 to 75,000 clones, around 80% found once; its top ten account for roughly 6.8%. The material sequenced was CD4+ or CD8+ T cells sorted from blood, taken in a trial of the OX40 agonist ivuxolimab. The chain employs TRBV5-4 and TRBJ2-1, with D hard to call. This sequence originates from an adult with an advanced solid tumor such as melanoma, head and neck, liver or kidney cancer. The CDR3 DNA sequence: TGTGCCAGCAGCTTGAAGAGCGAGAGCTCCTACAATGAGCAGTTCTTC. As protein: CASSLKSESSYNEQFF.